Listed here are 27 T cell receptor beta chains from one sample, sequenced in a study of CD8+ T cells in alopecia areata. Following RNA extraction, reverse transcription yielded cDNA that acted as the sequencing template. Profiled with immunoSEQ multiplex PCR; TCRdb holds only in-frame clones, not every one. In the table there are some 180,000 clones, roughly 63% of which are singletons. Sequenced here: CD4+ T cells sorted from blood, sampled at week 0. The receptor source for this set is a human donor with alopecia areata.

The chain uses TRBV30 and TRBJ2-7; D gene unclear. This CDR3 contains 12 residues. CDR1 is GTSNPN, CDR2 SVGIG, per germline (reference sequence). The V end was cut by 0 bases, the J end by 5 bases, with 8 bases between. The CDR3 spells CAWSVGSDEQYF. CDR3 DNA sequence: TGTGCCTGGAGTGTGGGGTCCGACGAGCAGTACTTC.

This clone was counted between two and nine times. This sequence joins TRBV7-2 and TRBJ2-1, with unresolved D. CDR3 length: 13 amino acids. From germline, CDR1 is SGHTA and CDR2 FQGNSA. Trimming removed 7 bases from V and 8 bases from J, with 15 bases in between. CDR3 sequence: CASKPGLRDEQFF. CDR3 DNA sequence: TGTGCCAGCAAGCCGGGCCTAAGAGATGAGCAGTTCTTC.

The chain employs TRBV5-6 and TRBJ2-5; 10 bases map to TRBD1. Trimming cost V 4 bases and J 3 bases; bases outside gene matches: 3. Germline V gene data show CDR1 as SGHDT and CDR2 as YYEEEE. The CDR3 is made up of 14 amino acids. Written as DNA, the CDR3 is TGTGCCAGCAGCGCGGGACAGGGGAAAGAGACCCAGTACTTC. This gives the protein CASSAGQGKETQYF.

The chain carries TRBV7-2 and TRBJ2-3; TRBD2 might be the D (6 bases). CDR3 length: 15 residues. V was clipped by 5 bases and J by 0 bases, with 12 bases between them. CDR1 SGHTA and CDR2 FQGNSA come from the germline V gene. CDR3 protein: CASSMGLLSTDTQYF. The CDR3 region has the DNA TGTGCCAGCAGCATGGGACTCCTCAGCACAGATACGCAGTATTTT.

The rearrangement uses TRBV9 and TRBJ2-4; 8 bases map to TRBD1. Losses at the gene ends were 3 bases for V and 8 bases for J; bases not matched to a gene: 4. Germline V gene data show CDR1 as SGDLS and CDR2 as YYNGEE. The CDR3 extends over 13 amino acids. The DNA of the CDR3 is TGTGCCAGCAGCGCCGACAGGGGTCACATTCAGTACTTC. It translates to CASSADRGHIQYF. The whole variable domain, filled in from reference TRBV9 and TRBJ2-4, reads DSGVTQTPKHLITATGQRVTLRCSPRSGDLSVYWYQQSLDQGLQFLIQYYNGEERAKGNILERFSAQQFPDLHSELNLSSLELGDSALYFCASSADRGHIQYFGAGTRLSVL.

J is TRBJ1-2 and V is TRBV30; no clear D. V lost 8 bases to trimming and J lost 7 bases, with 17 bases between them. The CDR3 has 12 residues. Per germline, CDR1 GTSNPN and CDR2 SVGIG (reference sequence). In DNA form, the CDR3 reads TGTGCCCAGTATCGGGAGATTGGTGGCTACACCTTC. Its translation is CAQYREIGGYTF.

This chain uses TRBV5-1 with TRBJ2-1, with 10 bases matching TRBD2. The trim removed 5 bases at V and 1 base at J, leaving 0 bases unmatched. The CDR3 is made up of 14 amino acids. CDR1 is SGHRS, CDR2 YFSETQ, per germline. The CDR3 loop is CASSSGGSYNEQFF. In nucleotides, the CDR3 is TGCGCCAGCAGTAGCGGGGGGTCCTACAATGAGCAGTTCTTC.

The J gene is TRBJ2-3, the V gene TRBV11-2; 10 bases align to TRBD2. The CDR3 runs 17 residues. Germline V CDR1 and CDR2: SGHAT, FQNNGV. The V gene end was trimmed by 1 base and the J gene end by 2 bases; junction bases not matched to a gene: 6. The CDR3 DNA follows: TGTGCCAGCAGCTTAGTACTAGCGGGGAAGAACACAGATACGCAGTATTTT. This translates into CASSLVLAGKNTDTQYF. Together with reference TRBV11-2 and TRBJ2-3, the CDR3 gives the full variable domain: EAGVAQSPRYKIIEKRQSVAFWCNPISGHATLYWYQQILGQGPKLLIQFQNNGVVDDSQLPKDRFSAERLKGVDSTLKIQPAKLEDSAVYLCASSLVLAGKNTDTQYFGPGTRLTVL.

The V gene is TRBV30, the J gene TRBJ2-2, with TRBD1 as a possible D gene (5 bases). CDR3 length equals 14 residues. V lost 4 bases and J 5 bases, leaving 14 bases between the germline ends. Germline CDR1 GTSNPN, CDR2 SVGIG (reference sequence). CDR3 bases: TGTGCCTGGAACCGAGACAGTTTAACCGGGGAGCTGTTTTTT. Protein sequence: CAWNRDSLTGELFF.

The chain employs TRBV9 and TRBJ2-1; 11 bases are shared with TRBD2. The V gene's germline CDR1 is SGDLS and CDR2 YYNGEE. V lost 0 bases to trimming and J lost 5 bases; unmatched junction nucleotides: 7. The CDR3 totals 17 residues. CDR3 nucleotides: TGTGCCAGCAGCGTAGGGCCGGCACTAGCGGGGGACAATGAGCAGTTCTTC. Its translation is CASSVGPALAGDNEQFF.

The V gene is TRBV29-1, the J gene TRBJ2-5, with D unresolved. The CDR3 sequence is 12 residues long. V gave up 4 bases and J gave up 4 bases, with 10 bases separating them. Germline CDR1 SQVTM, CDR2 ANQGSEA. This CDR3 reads CSVARLGETQYF. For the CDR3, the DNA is TGCAGCGTTGCTAGGCTCGGAGAGACCCAGTACTTC.

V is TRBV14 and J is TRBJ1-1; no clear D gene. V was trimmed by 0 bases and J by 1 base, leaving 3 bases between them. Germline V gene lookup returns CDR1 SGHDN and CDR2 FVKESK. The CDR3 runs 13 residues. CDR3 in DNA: TGTGCCAGCAGCCAAGATTGGAACACTGAAGCTTTCTTT. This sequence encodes CASSQDWNTEAFF.

The CDR3 region is CASSYTSGPNTGELFF. The CDR3 region has the DNA TGCGCCAGCAGCTACACTAGCGGGCCAAACACCGGGGAGCTGTTTTTT. V is TRBV5-1 and J is TRBJ2-2; 9 nucleotides agree with TRBD2. In germline, CDR1 is SGHRS, CDR2 YFSETQ. CDR3 length: 16 residues. Trimming at V came to 3 bases and at J to 2 bases, leaving 5 bases not matched to a gene.

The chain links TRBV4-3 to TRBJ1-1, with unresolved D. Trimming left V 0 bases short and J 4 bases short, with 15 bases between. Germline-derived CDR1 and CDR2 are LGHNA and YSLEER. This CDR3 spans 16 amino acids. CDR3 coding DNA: TGCGCCAGCAGCCAAGATCTCGGAGTTTGGGGCACTGAAGCTTTCTTT. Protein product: CASSQDLGVWGTEAFF.

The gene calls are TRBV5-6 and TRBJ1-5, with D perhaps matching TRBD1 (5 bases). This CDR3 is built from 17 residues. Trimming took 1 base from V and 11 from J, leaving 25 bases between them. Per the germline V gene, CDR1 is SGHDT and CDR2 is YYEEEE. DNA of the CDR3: TGTGCCAGCAGCTTGTCCTCCGGGCAGGCCCCACGGGGGGCCCAGCATTTT. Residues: CASSLSSGQAPRGAQHF.

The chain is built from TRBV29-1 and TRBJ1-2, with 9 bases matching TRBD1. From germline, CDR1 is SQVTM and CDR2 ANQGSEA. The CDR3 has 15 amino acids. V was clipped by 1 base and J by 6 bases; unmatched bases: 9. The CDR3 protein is CSVEGYRGQKHGYTF. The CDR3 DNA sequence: TGCAGCGTTGAAGGGTACAGGGGGCAAAAACATGGCTACACCTTC.

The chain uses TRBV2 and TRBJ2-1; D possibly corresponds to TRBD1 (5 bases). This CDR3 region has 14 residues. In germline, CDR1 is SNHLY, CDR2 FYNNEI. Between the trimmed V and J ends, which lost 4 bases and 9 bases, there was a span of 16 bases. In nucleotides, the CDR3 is TGTGCCAGCAGTGGCTACGTAGGGGCCAGTGAGCAGTTCTTC. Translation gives CASSGYVGASEQFF. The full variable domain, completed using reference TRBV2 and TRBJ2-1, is EPEVTQTPSHQVTQMGQEVILRCVPISNHLYFYWYRQILGQKVEFLVSFYNNEISEKSEIFDDQFSVERPDGSNFTLKIRSTKLEDSAMYFCASSGYVGASEQFFGPGTRLTVL.

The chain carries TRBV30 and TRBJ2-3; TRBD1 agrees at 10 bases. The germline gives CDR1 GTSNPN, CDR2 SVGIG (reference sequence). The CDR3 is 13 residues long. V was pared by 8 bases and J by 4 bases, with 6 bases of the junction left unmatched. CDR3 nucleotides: TGTGCCGGCTGGGGACAGGGGTCAGATACGCAGTATTTT. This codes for CAGWGQGSDTQYF.

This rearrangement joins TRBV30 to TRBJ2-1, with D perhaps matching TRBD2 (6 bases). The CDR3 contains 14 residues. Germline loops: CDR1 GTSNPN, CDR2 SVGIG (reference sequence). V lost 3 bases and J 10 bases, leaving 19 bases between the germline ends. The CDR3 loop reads CAWRSGTPFSEQFF. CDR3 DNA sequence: TGTGCCTGGAGGTCCGGGACTCCTTTCTCCGAGCAGTTCTTC. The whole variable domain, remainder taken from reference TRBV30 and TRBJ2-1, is SQTIHQWPATLVQPVGSPLSLECTVEGTSNPNLYWYRQAAGRGLQLLFYSVGIGQISSEVPQNLSASRPQDRQFILSSKKLLLSDSGFYLCAWRSGTPFSEQFFGPGTRLTVL.

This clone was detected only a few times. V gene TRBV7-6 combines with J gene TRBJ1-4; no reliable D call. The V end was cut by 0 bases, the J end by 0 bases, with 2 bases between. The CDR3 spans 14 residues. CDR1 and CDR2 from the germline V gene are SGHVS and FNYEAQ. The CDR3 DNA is TGTGCCAGCAGCTTAGCAGCAACTAATGAAAAACTGTTTTTT. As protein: CASSLAATNEKLFF.

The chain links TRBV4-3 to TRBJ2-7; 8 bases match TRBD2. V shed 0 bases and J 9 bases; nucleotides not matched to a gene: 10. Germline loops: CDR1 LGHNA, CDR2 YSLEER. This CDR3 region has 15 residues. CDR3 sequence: CASSQDNGGGRGQYF. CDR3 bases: TGCGCCAGCAGCCAAGATAACGGCGGGGGGAGAGGGCAGTACTTC.

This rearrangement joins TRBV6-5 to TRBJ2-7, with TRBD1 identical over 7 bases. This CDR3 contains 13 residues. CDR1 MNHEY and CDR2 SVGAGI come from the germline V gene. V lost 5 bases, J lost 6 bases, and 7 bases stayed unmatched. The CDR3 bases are TGTGCCAGCAGTCGACAGGGAACGGGCGAGCAGTACTTC. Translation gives CASSRQGTGEQYF.

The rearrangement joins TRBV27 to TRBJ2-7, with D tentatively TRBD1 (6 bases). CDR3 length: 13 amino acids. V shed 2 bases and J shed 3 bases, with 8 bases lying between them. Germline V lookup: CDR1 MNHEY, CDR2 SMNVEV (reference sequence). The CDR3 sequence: CASSLAQGYEQYF. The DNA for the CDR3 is TGTGCCAGCAGTTTAGCACAGGGCTACGAGCAGTACTTC.

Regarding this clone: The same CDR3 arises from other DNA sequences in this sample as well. The DNA of the CDR3 is TGTGCCAGCAGCCAGGGGACGTCGTACGAGCAGTACTTC. Protein: CASSQGTSYEQYF. The V call is TRBV14, the J call TRBJ2-7; D assignment may be TRBD1 or TRBD2 (5 bases each). The CDR3 sequence is 13 residues long. Trimming pared 3 bases from V and 4 bases from J, leaving 10 bases between. Looked up from germline, CDR1 is SGHDN and CDR2 is FVKESK.

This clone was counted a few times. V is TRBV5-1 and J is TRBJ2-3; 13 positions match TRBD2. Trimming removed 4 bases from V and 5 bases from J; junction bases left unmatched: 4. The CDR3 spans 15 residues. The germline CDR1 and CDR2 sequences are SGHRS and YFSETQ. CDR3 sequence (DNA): TGCGCCAGCAGCCCGGGACTAGCGGGGATAGATACGCAGTATTTT. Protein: CASSPGLAGIDTQYF.

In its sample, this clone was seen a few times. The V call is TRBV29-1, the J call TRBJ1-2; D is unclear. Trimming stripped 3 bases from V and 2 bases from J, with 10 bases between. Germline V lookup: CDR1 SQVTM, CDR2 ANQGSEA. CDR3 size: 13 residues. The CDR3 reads CSVEFWGNYGYTF. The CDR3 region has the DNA TGCAGCGTTGAGTTCTGGGGAAACTATGGCTACACCTTC.

The CDR3 spells CASTSWTGDKQFF. The CDR3 DNA follows: TGTGCCAGCACCTCTTGGACAGGGGATAAGCAGTTCTTC. This chain joins TRBV27 and TRBJ2-1; 9 positions agree with TRBD1. Germline CDR1 is MNHEY and CDR2 is SMNVEV (reference sequence). V was pared by 7 bases and J by 11 bases, with 9 bases of the junction left unmatched. This CDR3 region has 13 residues.